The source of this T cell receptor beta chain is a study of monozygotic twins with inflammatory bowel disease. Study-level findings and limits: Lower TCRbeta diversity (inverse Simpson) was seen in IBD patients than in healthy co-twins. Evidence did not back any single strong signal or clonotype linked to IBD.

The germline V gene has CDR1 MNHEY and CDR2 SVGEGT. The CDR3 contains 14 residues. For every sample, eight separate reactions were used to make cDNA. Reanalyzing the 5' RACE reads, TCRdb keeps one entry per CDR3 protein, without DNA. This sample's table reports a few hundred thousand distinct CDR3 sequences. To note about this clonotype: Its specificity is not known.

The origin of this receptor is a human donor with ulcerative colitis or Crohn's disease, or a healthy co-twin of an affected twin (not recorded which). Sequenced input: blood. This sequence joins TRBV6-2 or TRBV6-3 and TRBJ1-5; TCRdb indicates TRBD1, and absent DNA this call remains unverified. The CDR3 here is CASNRLTGGQPQHF.